The 30 T cell receptor beta chains listed next were all sequenced from one sample in a study of blood T cells in healthy people across ages. With a J-beta primer mix and a sample-barcoded 5' primer, a second PCR ran 7 to 11 cycles. TCRdb processed the 5' RACE reads anew with MiXCR; each CDR3 protein has one entry. The sample shows about 1.5 million distinct CDR3 sequences, about 45% of them seen only once. The sample comprised blood. The receptors come from a woman under 30 in good health.

The chain joins TRBV4-1 to TRBJ1-3; D remains unclear. The germline gives CDR1 MGHRA, CDR2 YSYEKL. The V gene lost 0 bases and the J gene lost 7 bases, with 10 bases spanning the gap. The CDR3 runs 14 residues. The CDR3, as DNA: TGCGCCAGCAGCCAAGATGATCAGAGGAACACCATATATTTT. Its translation: CASSQDDQRNTIYF.

This clonotype occurred once. The V gene is TRBV7-9, the J gene TRBJ2-3; possible D gene TRBD1, 5 bases. Deletions cut 5 bases from V and 6 bases from J, with 18 bases between. CDR3 length: 15 residues. Looked up from germline, CDR1 is SEHNR and CDR2 is FQNEAQ (reference sequence). The CDR3 loop is CASSPPDKPWDTQYF. CDR3 nucleotides: TGTGCCAGCAGCCCCCCGGACAAGCCGTGGGATACGCAGTATTTT.

J is TRBJ1-2 and V is TRBV4-1; D uncertain. V was clipped by 3 bases and J by 4 bases, with 18 bases between them. Per germline, CDR1 MGHRA and CDR2 YSYEKL. The CDR3 extends over 16 amino acids. The CDR3 loop reads CASSQSVSRQVYGYTF. The CDR3 coding sequence is TGCGCCAGCAGCCAGTCTGTCTCACGGCAGGTCTATGGCTACACCTTC.

J is TRBJ2-1 and V is TRBV7-9; the match to TRBD2 covers 11 bases. The CDR3 sequence is 19 residues long. Unmatched junction bases numbered 11, after V lost 1 base and J lost 3 bases. The V gene's germline CDR1 is SEHNR and CDR2 FQNEAQ (reference sequence). For the CDR3, the DNA is TGTGCCAGCAGCTTAGAATCGACTAGCGGGATGGTTGGCTACAATGAGCAGTTCTTC. As protein: CASSLESTSGMVGYNEQFF.

The chain links TRBV12-3 or TRBV12-4 to TRBJ1-3; no definite D call. Trimming took off 2 bases at V and 0 bases at J, with 8 bases between the two ends. This CDR3 is 15 amino acids long. CDR3: CASSLSGNSGNTIYF. CDR3 nucleotides: TGTGCCAGCAGTTTATCGGGGAACTCTGGAAACACCATATATTTT.

The chain joins TRBV29-1 to TRBJ2-5; D is ambiguous. The V end was cut by 1 base, the J end by 3 bases, with 9 bases between. Germline loops: CDR1 SQVTM, CDR2 ANQGSEA. There are 13 residues in the CDR3. This chain's CDR3 is CSVEVQNKETQYF. The DNA for the CDR3 is TGCAGCGTTGAAGTACAGAATAAAGAGACCCAGTACTTC. The full variable domain, with the rest looked up from reference TRBV29-1 and TRBJ2-5, is SAVISQKPSRDICQRGTSLTIQCQVDSQVTMMFWYRQQPGQSLTLIATANQGSEATYESGFVIDKFPISRPNLTFSTLTVSNMSPEDSSIYLCSVEVQNKETQYFGPGTRLLVL.

The chain employs TRBV11-2 and TRBJ2-3; the D gene is possibly TRBD2 (5 bases). CDR3 size: 13 residues. CDR1 and CDR2 from the germline V gene are SGHAT and FQNNGV. V was cut by 4 bases and J by 6 bases, with 11 bases left in between. The CDR3 region has the DNA TGTGCCAGCAGCTCTAACCCGGGGGATACGCAGTATTTT. This codes for CASSSNPGDTQYF. The complete variable domain, with remaining parts taken from reference TRBV11-2 and TRBJ2-3, reads EAGVAQSPRYKIIEKRQSVAFWCNPISGHATLYWYQQILGQGPKLLIQFQNNGVVDDSQLPKDRFSAERLKGVDSTLKIQPAKLEDSAVYLCASSSNPGDTQYFGPGTRLTVL.

With regard to this clonotype: Germline and junction disagree at one end, which may indicate a read error. The chain joins TRBV6-1 to TRBJ2-3; the D call may be TRBD1 or TRBD2 (7 bases each). The length of the CDR3 is 12 residues. The germline CDR1 and CDR2 sequences are MNHNS and SASEGT. This chain's CDR3 is CACSGDRDTQYF. The CDR3 coding sequence is TGTGCCTGCAGCGGGGACAGAGATACGCAGTATTTT.

A note on this clonotype: A read error is possible here, since a much larger clone lies one base away. The CDR3 region is CASSLDPAGGYNEQYF. CDR3 coding DNA: TGTGCCAGCAGCTTAGATCCAGCGGGGGGCTACAATGAGCAGTACTTC. The chain carries TRBV11-2 and TRBJ2-1; TRBD2 matches 9 bases. The end of the DNA fits TRBJ2-7 better, so the J call may be wrong. The CDR3 loop spans 16 amino acids. Germline V lookup: CDR1 SGHAT, CDR2 FQNNGV.

This chain joins TRBV5-1 and TRBJ2-1, with 9 positions matching TRBD2. V lost 3 bases, J lost 5 bases, and 3 bases stayed unmatched. The CDR3 sequence is 14 residues long. Germline CDR1 is SGHRS and CDR2 is YFSETQ. The CDR3 DNA follows: TGCGCCAGCAGCTCTAGCGGGGATAACAATGAGCAGTTCTTC. Protein product: CASSSSGDNNEQFF.

This chain connects TRBV9 to TRBJ2-1; 11 bases map to TRBD2. The germline V gene encodes CDR1 SGDLS and CDR2 YYNGEE. Trimming took 6 bases from V and 4 from J; bases not matched to a gene: 6. This CDR3 spans 15 amino acids. DNA of the CDR3: TGTGCCAGCACCCATAGCGGGGGGGGTTACAATGAGCAGTTCTTC. Residues: CASTHSGGGYNEQFF.

This clonotype was seen more than once but under ten times. This chain uses TRBV20-1 with TRBJ2-3, with D unclear. V lost 3 bases and J lost 4, with 11 bases in between. Germline assignment: CDR1 DFQATT and CDR2 SNEGSKA (reference sequence). This CDR3 has 13 amino acids. This chain's CDR3 is CSARKAPSDTQYF. In DNA, the CDR3 is TGCAGTGCTAGGAAGGCTCCATCAGATACGCAGTATTTT.

This chain connects TRBV9 to TRBJ2-4; 9 nucleotides align to TRBD1. The CDR3 runs to 14 residues. V was pared by 0 bases and J by 8 bases, with 3 bases of the junction left unmatched. Germline V lookup: CDR1 SGDLS, CDR2 YYNGEE. The CDR3 DNA is TGTGCCAGCAGCGTAGAAACAGGGGGCTACATTCAGTACTTC. Residues: CASSVETGGYIQYF.

The chain joins TRBV20-1 to TRBJ2-5; D is perhaps TRBD1 (5 bases). Trimming removed 5 bases at V and 11 bases at J, with 18 bases between. There are 12 residues in the CDR3. Germline V gene sequence: CDR1 DFQATT, CDR2 SNEGSKA (reference sequence). The CDR3, as DNA: TGCAGTGCTGCTAGAACAGGCAATGAGCAGTACTTC. The encoded protein is CSAARTGNEQYF.

This clonotype was observed once. The rearrangement links TRBV7-3 to TRBJ2-1; D not certain. This CDR3 contains 13 residues. Germline V gives CDR1 SGHTA, CDR2 FQGTGA. V was clipped by 8 bases and J by 5 bases, with 13 bases between them. The CDR3 reads CASGPRDHNEQFF. The CDR3 DNA reads as TGTGCCAGCGGCCCCCGCGACCACAATGAGCAGTTCTTC.

This clonotype occurred a few times. V and J are TRBV4-3 and TRBJ2-5; TRBD2 matches at 7 bases. Germline CDR1 LGHNA, CDR2 YSLEER. The CDR3 extends over 16 amino acids. The J segment lost 1 base and the V segment lost 4 bases, leaving 9 bases of the junction unmatched. The DNA of the CDR3 is TGCGCCAGCAGCCCTTTTCTAGCGGAGTTCCAAGAGACCCAGTACTTC. As protein: CASSPFLAEFQETQYF.

V gene TRBV6-1 combines with J gene TRBJ2-5; the D gene is possibly TRBD1 (6 bases). V was pared by 5 bases and J by 5 bases, with 12 bases between. Germline V gene data show CDR1 as MNHNS and CDR2 as SASEGT. This CDR3 is 13 amino acids long. The CDR3 DNA reads as TGTGCCAGCAGTTCGGGACACGGGGAGACCCAGTACTTC. Protein product: CASSSGHGETQYF.

This chain connects TRBV20-1 to TRBJ1-2; the match to TRBD1 covers 9 bases. Per the germline V gene, CDR1 is DFQATT and CDR2 is SNEGSKA (reference sequence). The CDR3 covers 13 residues. The V gene end was trimmed by 5 bases and the J gene end by 4 bases; junction bases not matched to a gene: 5. The CDR3 protein is CSAWTGEPYGYTF. The CDR3 DNA is TGCAGTGCTTGGACAGGGGAACCCTATGGCTACACCTTC.

CDR3 residues: CASSIPSTDTQYF. CDR3 coding DNA: TGTGCCAGCAGCATACCTAGCACAGATACGCAGTATTTT. J is TRBJ2-3 and V is TRBV12-3 or TRBV12-4; no definite D call. Trimming cost V 6 bases and J 0 bases, with 7 bases left between them. CDR3 length: 13 amino acids.

This clonotype has a handful of counts. The chain is built from TRBV7-2 and TRBJ2-7; 7 nucleotides align to TRBD2. After removal of 8 bases from V and 1 base from J, the junction contained 8 bases not matched to a gene. The CDR3 spans 14 residues. Germline loops: CDR1 SGHTA, CDR2 FQGNSA. The CDR3 region has the DNA TGTGCCAGCTGCTCCATGGGGGGGTCCTACGAGCAGTACTTC. This codes for CASCSMGGSYEQYF. Combining the CDR3 with reference TRBV7-2 and TRBJ2-7 gives the whole variable domain GAGVSQSPSNKVTEKGKDVELRCDPISGHTALYWYRQSLGQGLEFLIYFQGNSAPDKSGLPSDRFSAERTGGSVSTLTIQRTQQEDSAVYLCASCSMGGSYEQYFGPGTRLTVT.

This clonotype has more than one count but fewer than ten. The CDR3 loop is CASRLLQGAGTDTQYF. The CDR3 DNA is TGTGCCAGCAGGCTTCTCCAGGGGGCCGGCACAGATACGCAGTATTTT. This chain uses TRBV6-5 with TRBJ2-3, with 8 bases that match TRBD1. CDR3 length equals 16 residues. Germline CDR1 and CDR2: MNHEY and SVGAGI. Unmatched junction bases numbered 9, after V lost 6 bases and J lost 1 base.

The table lists this clonotype with a few counts. The chain combines TRBV20-1 with TRBJ2-1; TRBD1 matches 10 bases. Germline-derived CDR1 and CDR2 are DFQATT and SNEGSKA (reference sequence). The CDR3 runs 12 residues. V gave up 8 bases and J gave up 6 bases; unmatched junction bases: 4. The CDR3 is CSTDRGGNEQFF. The CDR3 nucleotides are TGCAGTACGGACAGGGGGGGCAATGAGCAGTTCTTC.

This chain uses TRBV7-2 with TRBJ2-4, with TRBD1 matching over 7 bases. CDR3 length equals 13 residues. After removal of 4 bases from V and 9 bases from J, the junction contained 6 bases not matched to a gene. Germline V gene data show CDR1 as SGHTA and CDR2 as FQGNSA. The CDR3 DNA follows: TGTGCCAGCAGCTACAGACAGGGCACCATTCAGTACTTC. It yields the protein CASSYRQGTIQYF. Looking up the rest from reference TRBV7-2 and TRBJ2-4 gives the full variable domain: GAGVSQSPSNKVTEKGKDVELRCDPISGHTALYWYRQSLGQGLEFLIYFQGNSAPDKSGLPSDRFSAERTGGSVSTLTIQRTQQEDSAVYLCASSYRQGTIQYFGAGTRLSVL.

This clonotype has a handful of counts. The chain is built from TRBV12-3 or TRBV12-4 and TRBJ2-2, with D perhaps TRBD2 (5 bases). V shed 7 bases and J shed 1 base, with 13 bases lying between them. The CDR3 has 15 amino acids. The CDR3, as DNA: TGTGCCAGCACAAACCCCGGGGTGAACACCGGGGAGCTGTTTTTT. Its protein product is CASTNPGVNTGELFF.

This rearrangement joins TRBV15 to TRBJ2-1, with D possibly TRBD2 on 6 matching bases. Germline V gene lookup returns CDR1 LNHNV and CDR2 YYDKDF (reference sequence). The V end was cut by 4 bases, the J end by 0 bases, with 7 bases between. The CDR3 is 14 residues long. CDR3 nucleotides: TGTGCCACCAGCACCGGGGGCTCCTACAATGAGCAGTTCTTC. It encodes CATSTGGSYNEQFF.

The CDR3 reads CASKDRVANYGYTF. CDR3 in DNA: TGTGCCAGCAAAGACAGGGTGGCAAACTATGGCTACACCTTC. The genes are TRBV27 and TRBJ1-2, with 7 bases aligning to TRBD1. V was clipped by 7 bases and J by 2 bases; unmatched bases: 7. The CDR3 consists of 14 residues. The V gene's germline CDR1 is MNHEY and CDR2 SMNVEV (reference sequence).

The rearrangement uses TRBV5-1 and TRBJ2-7; no clear D gene. This CDR3 region has 16 residues. Germline CDR1 and CDR2: SGHRS and YFSETQ. Trimming stripped 0 bases from V and 7 bases from J, with 20 bases between. This chain's CDR3 is CASSLESVSSYNEQYF. The CDR3, as DNA: TGCGCCAGCAGCTTGGAGTCCGTTAGCTCCTACAATGAGCAGTACTTC.

The J gene is TRBJ1-2, the V gene TRBV20-1; TRBD1 matches 9 bases. Germline values: CDR1 DFQATT, CDR2 SNEGSKA (reference sequence). The junction had 16 bases not matched to a gene; V was cut back by 4 bases and J by 4 bases. The CDR3 spans 17 residues. The CDR3 DNA reads as TGCAGTGCTACAGAAAGGCCCCGGGACAGGGCTTCCTATGGCTACACCTTC. This sequence encodes CSATERPRDRASYGYTF.

This clonotype came up a few times. The gene calls are TRBV12-3 or TRBV12-4 and TRBJ2-5; D remains unclear. Trimming removed 4 bases at V and 11 bases at J, with 11 bases between. This CDR3 has 11 residues. The CDR3 DNA is TGTGCCAGCAGTTCTGGATGTCCGCAGTACTTC. This sequence encodes CASSSGCPQYF.

This sequence joins TRBV7-2 and TRBJ2-5; D could derive from TRBD1 or TRBD2 (5 bases each). The end of the DNA aligns better with TRBJ2-7, so the J call may be wrong. The CDR3 consists of 15 residues. Germline CDR1 is SGHTA and CDR2 is FQGNSA. The CDR3 protein is CASSLPGTGWHEQYF. The CDR3, as DNA: TGTGCCAGCAGCTTGCCCGGGACGGGGTGGCACGAGCAGTACTTC.